A selection of T cell receptor beta chains follows, all from one sample in a study of blood T cell repertoires in COVID-19. Generated by immunoSEQ multiplex PCR, the TCRdb table keeps only in-frame clones and is missing some. The table records around 100,000 clones, roughly nine tenths of them present only once. The specimen sequenced was peripheral blood. The receptors originated from an elderly woman in a cohort sampled during active COVID-19. The CDR3 runs from the conserved cysteine through the conserved F or W. The order of the fields is V gene, D gene, clone size, J gene, CDR3 DNA, CDR3 protein. D genes are given only for firm matches. The size entry is marked missing in some rows and otherwise reads once, few, many or a size class.

v_gene: TRBV6-5; d_gene: .; abundance: .; j_gene: TRBJ1-2; CDR3nt: TGTGCCAGCACTCCCACCACGACAACTGGCTACACCTTC; CDR3aa: CASTPTTTTGYTF
v_gene: TRBV2; d_gene: .; abundance: .; j_gene: TRBJ2-7; CDR3nt: TGTGCCAGCACCATTTTCTACGAGCAGTACTTC; CDR3aa: CASTIFYEQYF
v_gene: TRBV27; d_gene: .; abundance: .; j_gene: TRBJ2-3; CDR3nt: TGTGCCAGCAGCGAGGACAGCCGCACAGATACGCAGTATTTT; CDR3aa: CASSEDSRTDTQYF
v_gene: TRBV5-1; d_gene: .; abundance: .; j_gene: TRBJ2-1; CDR3nt: TGCGCCAGCAGCCTCCGAGCAGGCCGGATCTCCTACAATGAGCAGTTCTTC; CDR3aa: CASSLRAGRISYNEQFF
v_gene: TRBV11-2; d_gene: TRBD2; abundance: few; j_gene: TRBJ2-3; CDR3nt: TGTGCCAGCAGCATCAACCTAGCGGGAACCGCAGATACGCAGTATTTT; CDR3aa: CASSINLAGTADTQYF
v_gene: TRBV5-1; d_gene: .; abundance: .; j_gene: TRBJ2-1; CDR3nt: TGCGCCAGCAGCCCCCATGTTGGGGGCGGCTCCTACAATGAGCAGTTCTTC; CDR3aa: CASSPHVGGGSYNEQFF
v_gene: TRBV11-3; d_gene: .; abundance: .; j_gene: TRBJ1-1; CDR3nt: TGTGCCAGCAGCTTATCAGGGCTGGTCACTGAAGCTTTCTTT; CDR3aa: CASSLSGLVTEAFF
v_gene: TRBV7-9; d_gene: .; abundance: .; j_gene: TRBJ1-2; CDR3nt: TGTGCCAGCAGCTTAGAGGGGCTTGGCTATGGCTACACCTTC; CDR3aa: CASSLEGLGYGYTF
v_gene: TRBV18; d_gene: .; abundance: .; j_gene: TRBJ2-7; CDR3nt: TGTGCCAGCTCACCACCGGTAGGAGTCTACGAGCAGTACTTC; CDR3aa: CASSPPVGVYEQYF
v_gene: TRBV11-2; d_gene: TRBD1; abundance: few; j_gene: TRBJ2-3; CDR3nt: TGTGCCAGCAGCTTAGCTACAGGGGGCGGGACAGATACGCAGTATTTT; CDR3aa: CASSLATGGGTDTQYF
v_gene: TRBV10-3; d_gene: TRBD1; abundance: .; j_gene: TRBJ2-1; CDR3nt: TGTGCCATCAGTGAGTCGGGGGGACAGGCACCCTCCGAGCAGTTCTTC; CDR3aa: CAISESGGQAPSEQFF
v_gene: TRBV10-1; d_gene: TRBD2; abundance: .; j_gene: TRBJ2-1; CDR3nt: TGCGCCAGCAGTGGCGCGGGAGGACGAAATGAGCAGTTCTTC; CDR3aa: CASSGAGGRNEQFF
v_gene: TRBV27; d_gene: .; abundance: .; j_gene: TRBJ2-5; CDR3nt: TGTGCCAGCAGTTTCTCTTGGGGGAGCGGGCAAGAGACCCAGTACTTC; CDR3aa: CASSFSWGSGQETQYF